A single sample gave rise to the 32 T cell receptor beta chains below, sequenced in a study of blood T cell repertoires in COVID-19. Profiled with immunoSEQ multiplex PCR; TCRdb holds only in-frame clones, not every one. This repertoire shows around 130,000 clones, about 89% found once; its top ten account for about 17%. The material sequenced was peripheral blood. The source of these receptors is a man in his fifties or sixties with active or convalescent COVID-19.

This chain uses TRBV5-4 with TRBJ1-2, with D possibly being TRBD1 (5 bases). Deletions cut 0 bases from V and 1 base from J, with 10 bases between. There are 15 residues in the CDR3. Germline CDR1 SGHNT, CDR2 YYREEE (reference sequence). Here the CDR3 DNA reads TGTGCCAGCAGCTTGGCCAGGGAAAATAACTATGGCTACACCTTC. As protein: CASSLARENNYGYTF.

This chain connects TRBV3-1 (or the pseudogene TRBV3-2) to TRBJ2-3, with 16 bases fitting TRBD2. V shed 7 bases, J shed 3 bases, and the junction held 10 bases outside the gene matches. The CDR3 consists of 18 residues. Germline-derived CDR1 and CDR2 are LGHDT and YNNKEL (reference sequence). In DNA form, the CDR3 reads TGTGCCAGCATGGGACTAGCGGGGGGGCCAACGAGAACAGATACGCAGTATTTT. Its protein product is CASMGLAGGPTRTDTQYF.

The CDR3 loop is CASSQFFSGNTIYF. CDR3 in DNA: TGTGCCAGCAGCCAGTTTTTCTCTGGAAACACCATATATTTT. The chain has TRBV11-2 and TRBJ1-3; D not certain. Germline V lookup: CDR1 SGHAT, CDR2 FQNNGV. This CDR3 is built from 14 residues. Trimming removed 5 bases at V and 0 bases at J, with 8 bases between.

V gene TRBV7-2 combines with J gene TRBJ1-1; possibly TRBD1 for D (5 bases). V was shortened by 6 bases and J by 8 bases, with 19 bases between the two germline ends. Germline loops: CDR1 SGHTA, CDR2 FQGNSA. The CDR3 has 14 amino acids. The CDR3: CASSHASGQGEAFF. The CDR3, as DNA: TGTGCCAGCAGTCATGCCAGCGGGCAGGGCGAAGCTTTCTTT.

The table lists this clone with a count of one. Here the CDR3 DNA reads TGTGCCTGGAGTGTTAAGGGAGACACTGAAGCTTTCTTT. Translation: CAWSVKGDTEAFF. The J gene is TRBJ1-1, the V gene TRBV30; D not resolved. V shed 0 bases and J shed 3 bases, with 8 bases lying between them. The CDR3 loop spans 13 amino acids. Per the germline V gene, CDR1 is GTSNPN and CDR2 is SVGIG (reference sequence).

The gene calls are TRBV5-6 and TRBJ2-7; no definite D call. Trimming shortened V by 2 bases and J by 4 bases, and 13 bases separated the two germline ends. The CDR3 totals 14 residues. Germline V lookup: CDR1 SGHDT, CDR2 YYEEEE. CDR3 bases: TGTGCCAGCAGCTTCGAAACCACTGATTACGAGCAGTACTTC. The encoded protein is CASSFETTDYEQYF.

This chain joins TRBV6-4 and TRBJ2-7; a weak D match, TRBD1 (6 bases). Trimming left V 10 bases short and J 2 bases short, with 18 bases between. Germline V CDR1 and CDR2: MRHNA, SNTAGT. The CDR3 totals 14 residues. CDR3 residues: CAKWPGTLPYEQYF. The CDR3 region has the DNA TGTGCCAAGTGGCCGGGGACATTACCCTACGAGCAGTACTTC.

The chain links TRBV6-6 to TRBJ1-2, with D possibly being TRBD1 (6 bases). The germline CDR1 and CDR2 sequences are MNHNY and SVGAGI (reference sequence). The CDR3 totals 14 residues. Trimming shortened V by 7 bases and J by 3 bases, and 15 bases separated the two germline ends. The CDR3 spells CASTEYRDDYGYTF. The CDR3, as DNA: TGTGCCAGCACCGAATACAGGGACGACTATGGCTACACCTTC.

The CDR3 spells CASSGTSGPTETQYF. The CDR3 nucleotides are TGTGCCAGCAGCGGAACTAGCGGCCCCACCGAGACCCAGTACTTC. The V call is TRBV5-6, the J call TRBJ2-5; 8 nucleotides match TRBD2. The V segment lost 4 bases and the J segment 5 bases; nucleotides outside the gene matches: 10. Germline-derived CDR1 and CDR2 are SGHDT and YYEEEE. This CDR3 spans 15 amino acids.

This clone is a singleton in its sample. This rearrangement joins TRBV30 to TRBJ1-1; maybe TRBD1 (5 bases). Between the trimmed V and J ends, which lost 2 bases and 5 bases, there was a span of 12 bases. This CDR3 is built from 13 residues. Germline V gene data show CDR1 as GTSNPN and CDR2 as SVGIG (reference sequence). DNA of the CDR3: TGTGCCTGGAGTACTCAGGGAGGGACTGAAGCTTTCTTT. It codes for CAWSTQGGTEAFF. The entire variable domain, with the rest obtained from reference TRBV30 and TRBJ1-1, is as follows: SQTIHQWPATLVQPVGSPLSLECTVEGTSNPNLYWYRQAAGRGLQLLFYSVGIGQISSEVPQNLSASRPQDRQFILSSKKLLLSDSGFYLCAWSTQGGTEAFFGQGTRLTVV.

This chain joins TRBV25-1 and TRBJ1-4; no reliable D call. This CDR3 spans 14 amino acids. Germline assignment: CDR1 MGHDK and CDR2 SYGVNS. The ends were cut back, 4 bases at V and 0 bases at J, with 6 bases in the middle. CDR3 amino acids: CASSGPSTNEKLFF. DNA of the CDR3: TGTGCCAGCAGTGGGCCATCAACTAATGAAAAACTGTTTTTT.

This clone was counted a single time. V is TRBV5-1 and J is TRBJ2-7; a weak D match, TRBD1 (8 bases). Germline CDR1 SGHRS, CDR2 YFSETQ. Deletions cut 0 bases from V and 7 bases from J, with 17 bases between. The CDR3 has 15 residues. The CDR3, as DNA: TGCGCCAGCAGCTTGGATACAGGGGGGGACCGAGAGCAGTACTTC. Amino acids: CASSLDTGGDREQYF.

Written as DNA, the CDR3 is TGTGCCACCGCATCATCCGGGACAGGAGGAATGAGTAATGAAAAACTGTTTTTT. Translated: CATASSGTGGMSNEKLFF. The chain joins TRBV10-3 to TRBJ1-4; 8 nucleotides agree with TRBD1. V lost 10 bases and J lost 4; bases outside the gene matches: 20. The CDR3 covers 18 residues. CDR1 is ENHRY and CDR2 is SYGVKD in the germline V gene.

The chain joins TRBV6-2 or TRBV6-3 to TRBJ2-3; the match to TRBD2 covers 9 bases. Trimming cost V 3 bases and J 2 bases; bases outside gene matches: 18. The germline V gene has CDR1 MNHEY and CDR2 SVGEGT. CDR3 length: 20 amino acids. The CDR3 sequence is CASSYYPRRASGADTDTQYF. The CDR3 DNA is TGTGCCAGCAGTTATTACCCAAGGCGGGCTAGCGGGGCCGACACAGATACGCAGTATTTT.

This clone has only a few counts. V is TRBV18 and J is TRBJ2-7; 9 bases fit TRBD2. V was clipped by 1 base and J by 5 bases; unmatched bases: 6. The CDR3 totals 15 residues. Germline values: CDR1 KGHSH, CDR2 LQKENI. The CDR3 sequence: CASSPRGGALDEQYF. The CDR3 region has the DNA TGTGCCAGCTCACCACGCGGGGGGGCTCTGGACGAGCAGTACTTC. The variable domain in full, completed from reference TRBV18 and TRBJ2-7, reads NAGVMQNPRHLVRRRGQEARLRCSPMKGHSHVYWYRQLPEEGLKFMVYLQKENIIDESGMPKERFSAEFPKEGPSILRIQQVVRGDSAAYFCASSPRGGALDEQYFGPGTRLTVT.

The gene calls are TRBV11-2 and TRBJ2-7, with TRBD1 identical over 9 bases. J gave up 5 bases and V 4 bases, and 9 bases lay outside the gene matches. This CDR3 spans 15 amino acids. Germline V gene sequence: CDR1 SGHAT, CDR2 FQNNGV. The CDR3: CASSSNRDRVHEQYF. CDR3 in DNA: TGTGCCAGCAGCTCGAACCGGGACAGGGTGCACGAGCAGTACTTC. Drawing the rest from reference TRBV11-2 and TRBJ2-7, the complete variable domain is EAGVAQSPRYKIIEKRQSVAFWCNPISGHATLYWYQQILGQGPKLLIQFQNNGVVDDSQLPKDRFSAERLKGVDSTLKIQPAKLEDSAVYLCASSSNRDRVHEQYFGPGTRLTVT.

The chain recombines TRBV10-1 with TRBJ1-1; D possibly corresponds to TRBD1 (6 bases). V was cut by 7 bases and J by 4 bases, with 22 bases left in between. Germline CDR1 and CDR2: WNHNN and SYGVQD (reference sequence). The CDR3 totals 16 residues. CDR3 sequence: CASIIPFGGRGTEAFF. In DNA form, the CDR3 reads TGCGCCAGCATCATTCCCTTCGGGGGGCGCGGCACTGAAGCTTTCTTT.

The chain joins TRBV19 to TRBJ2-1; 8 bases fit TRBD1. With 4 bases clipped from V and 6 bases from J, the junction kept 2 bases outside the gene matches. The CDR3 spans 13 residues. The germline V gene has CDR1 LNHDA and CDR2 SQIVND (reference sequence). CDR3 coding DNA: TGTGCCAGTAGTAATGGGACAGGCAATGAGCAGTTCTTC. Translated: CASSNGTGNEQFF.

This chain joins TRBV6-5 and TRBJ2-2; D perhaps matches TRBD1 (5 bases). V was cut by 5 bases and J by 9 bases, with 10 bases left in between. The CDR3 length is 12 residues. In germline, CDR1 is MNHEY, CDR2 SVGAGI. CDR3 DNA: TGTGCCAGCAGTCCATGGGGCCGGGAGCTGTTTTTT. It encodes CASSPWGRELFF.

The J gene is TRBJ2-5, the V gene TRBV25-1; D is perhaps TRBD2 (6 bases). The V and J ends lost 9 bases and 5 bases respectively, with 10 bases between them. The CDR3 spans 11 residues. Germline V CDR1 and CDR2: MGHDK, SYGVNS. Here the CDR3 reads CASDGGETQYF. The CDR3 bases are TGTGCCAGTGATGGGGGGGAGACCCAGTACTTC.

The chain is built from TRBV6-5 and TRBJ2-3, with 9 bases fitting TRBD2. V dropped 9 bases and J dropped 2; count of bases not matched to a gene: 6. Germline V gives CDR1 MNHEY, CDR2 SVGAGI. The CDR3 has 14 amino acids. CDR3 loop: CARRTSAFTDTQYF. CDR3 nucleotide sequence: TGTGCCAGGAGGACTAGCGCATTCACAGATACGCAGTATTTT.

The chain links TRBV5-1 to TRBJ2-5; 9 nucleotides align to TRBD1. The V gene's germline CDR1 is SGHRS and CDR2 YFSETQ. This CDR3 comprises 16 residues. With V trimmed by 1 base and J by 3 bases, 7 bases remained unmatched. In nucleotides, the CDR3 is TGCGCCAGCAGCTTGACGACGACAGGGGGGGAAGAGACCCAGTACTTC. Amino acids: CASSLTTTGGEETQYF.

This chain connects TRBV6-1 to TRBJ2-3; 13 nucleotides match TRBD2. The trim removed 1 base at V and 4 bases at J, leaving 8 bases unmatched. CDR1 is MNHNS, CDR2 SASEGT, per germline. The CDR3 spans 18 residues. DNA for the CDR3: TGTGCCAGCAGTGAAGACCCGGGACTAGCGGGAAGGGCAGATACGCAGTATTTT. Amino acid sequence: CASSEDPGLAGRADTQYF.

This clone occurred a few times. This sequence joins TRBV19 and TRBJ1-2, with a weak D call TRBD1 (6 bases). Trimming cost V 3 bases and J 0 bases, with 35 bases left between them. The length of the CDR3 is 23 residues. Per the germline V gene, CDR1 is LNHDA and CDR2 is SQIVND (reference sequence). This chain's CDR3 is CASSMVTVYPKDRSEVTNYGYTF. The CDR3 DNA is TGTGCCAGTAGTATGGTCACCGTCTACCCCAAAGACAGGTCGGAGGTTACTAACTATGGCTACACCTTC.

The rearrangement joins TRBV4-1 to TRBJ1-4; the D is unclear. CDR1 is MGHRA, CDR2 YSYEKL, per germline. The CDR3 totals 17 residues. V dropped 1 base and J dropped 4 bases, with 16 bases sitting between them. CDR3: CASSQVGGEWLNEKLFF. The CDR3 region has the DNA TGCGCCAGCAGCCAAGTGGGCGGGGAATGGCTTAATGAAAAACTGTTTTTT.

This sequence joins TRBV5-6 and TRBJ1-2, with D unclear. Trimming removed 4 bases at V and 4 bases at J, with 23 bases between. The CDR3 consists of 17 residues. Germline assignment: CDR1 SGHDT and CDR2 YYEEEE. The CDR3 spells CASSPLGVGRNFYGYTF. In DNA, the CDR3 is TGTGCCAGCAGCCCCTTGGGAGTGGGCCGGAACTTCTATGGCTACACCTTC.

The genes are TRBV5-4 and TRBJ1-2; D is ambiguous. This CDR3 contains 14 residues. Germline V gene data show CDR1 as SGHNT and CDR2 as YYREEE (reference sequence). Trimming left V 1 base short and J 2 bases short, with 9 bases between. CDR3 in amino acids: CASSLNIQNYGYTF. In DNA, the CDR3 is TGTGCCAGCAGCTTGAATATCCAGAACTATGGCTACACCTTC.

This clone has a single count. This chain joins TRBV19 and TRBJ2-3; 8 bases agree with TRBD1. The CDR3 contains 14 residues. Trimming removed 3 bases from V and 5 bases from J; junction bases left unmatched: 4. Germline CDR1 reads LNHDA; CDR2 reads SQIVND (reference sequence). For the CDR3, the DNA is TGTGCCAGTAGTATTAGTACAGGGGGAGATACGCAGTATTTT. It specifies CASSISTGGDTQYF.

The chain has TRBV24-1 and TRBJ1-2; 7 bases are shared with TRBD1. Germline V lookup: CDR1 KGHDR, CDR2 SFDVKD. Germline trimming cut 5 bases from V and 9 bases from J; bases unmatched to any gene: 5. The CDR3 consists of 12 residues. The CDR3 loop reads CATSATGSSYTF. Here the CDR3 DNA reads TGTGCCACCAGTGCGACAGGGAGTAGCTACACCTTC.

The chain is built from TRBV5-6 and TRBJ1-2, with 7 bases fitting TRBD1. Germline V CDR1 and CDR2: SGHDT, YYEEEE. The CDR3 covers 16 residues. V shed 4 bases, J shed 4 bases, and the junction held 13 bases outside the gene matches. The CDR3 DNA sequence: TGTGCCAGCAGCCCTCTGGGGGACAGAAGTAGCTATGGCTACACCTTC. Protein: CASSPLGDRSSYGYTF.

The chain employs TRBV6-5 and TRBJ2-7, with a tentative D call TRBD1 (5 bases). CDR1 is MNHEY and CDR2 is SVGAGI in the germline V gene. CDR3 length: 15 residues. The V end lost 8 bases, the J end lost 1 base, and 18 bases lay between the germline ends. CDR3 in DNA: TGTGCCAGCGGGAATGGGGCCAGGGCATCCTACGAGCAGTACTTC. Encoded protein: CASGNGARASYEQYF.

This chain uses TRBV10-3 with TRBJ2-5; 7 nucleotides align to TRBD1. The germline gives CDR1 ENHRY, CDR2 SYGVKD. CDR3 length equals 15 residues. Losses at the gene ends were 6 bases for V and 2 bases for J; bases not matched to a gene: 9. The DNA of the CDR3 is TGTGCCATCAGCGAGCCCGGGACAGATCAAGAGACCCAGTACTTC. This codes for CAISEPGTDQETQYF.